Sequencing of this T cell receptor (beta chain) was carried out in a study of T cell responses to AZD1222 COVID-19 vaccine. Broader study findings: Two AZD1222 administrations were followed by greater Spike-specific TCR breadth and depth.

Some clones are missing from TCRdb's copy, which holds only in-frame ones; the method was immunoSEQ multiplex PCR. Altogether about 140,000 clones are present, approximately 89% being singletons, with the ten largest covering 1.5% to 2%. In regard to this clone: Its antigen remains unidentified.

With 5 bases removed from V and 0 bases from J, the gap between germline ends came to 22 bases. This CDR3 spans 18 amino acids. Germline assignment: CDR1 LNHDA and CDR2 SQIVND (reference sequence). This chain links TRBV19 with TRBJ1-1; possible D gene TRBD1, 5 bases. Sequences were derived from peripheral blood, sampled 28 days after the second AZD1222 dose. This TCR came from an adult who received the AZD1222 COVID-19 vaccine. CDR3 coding DNA: TGTGCCAGTAGTGTCCCTCAGATGCAGGGTAGTTTGAACACTGAAGCTTTCTTT. This encodes CASSVPQMQGSLNTEAFF.